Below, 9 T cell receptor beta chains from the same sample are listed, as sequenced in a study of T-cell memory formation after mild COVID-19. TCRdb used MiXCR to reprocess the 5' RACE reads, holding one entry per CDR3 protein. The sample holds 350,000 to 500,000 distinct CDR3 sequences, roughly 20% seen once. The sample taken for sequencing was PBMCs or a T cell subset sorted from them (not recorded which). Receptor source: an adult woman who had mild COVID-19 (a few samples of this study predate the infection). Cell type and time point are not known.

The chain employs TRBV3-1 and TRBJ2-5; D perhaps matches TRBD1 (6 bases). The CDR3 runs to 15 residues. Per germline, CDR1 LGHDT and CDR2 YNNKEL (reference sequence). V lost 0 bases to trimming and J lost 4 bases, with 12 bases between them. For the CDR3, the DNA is TGTGCCAGCAGCCAAGACCCCCAGGGGCGAGAGACCCAGTACTTC. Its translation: CASSQDPQGRETQYF.

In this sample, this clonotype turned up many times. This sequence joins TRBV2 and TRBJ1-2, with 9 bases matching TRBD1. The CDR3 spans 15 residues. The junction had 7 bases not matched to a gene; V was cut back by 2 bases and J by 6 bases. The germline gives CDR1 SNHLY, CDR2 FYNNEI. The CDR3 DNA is TGTGCCAGCAGTGAAAAAGCTACAGGGGGCCATGGCTACACCTTC. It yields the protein CASSEKATGGHGYTF.

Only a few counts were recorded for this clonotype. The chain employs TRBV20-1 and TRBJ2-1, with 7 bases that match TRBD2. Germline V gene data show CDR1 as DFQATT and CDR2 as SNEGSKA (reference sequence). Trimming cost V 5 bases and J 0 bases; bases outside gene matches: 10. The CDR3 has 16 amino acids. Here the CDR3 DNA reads TGCAGTGCTCCTCCATGGGGGGGGAGCTCCTACAATGAGCAGTTCTTC. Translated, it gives CSAPPWGGSSYNEQFF.

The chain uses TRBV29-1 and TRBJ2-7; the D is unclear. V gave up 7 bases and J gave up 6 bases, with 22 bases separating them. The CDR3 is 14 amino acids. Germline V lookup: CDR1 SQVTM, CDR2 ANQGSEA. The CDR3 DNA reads TGCAGCGCGCATCCCCAGACACTCCCTTTCGAGCAGTACTTC. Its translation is CSAHPQTLPFEQYF.

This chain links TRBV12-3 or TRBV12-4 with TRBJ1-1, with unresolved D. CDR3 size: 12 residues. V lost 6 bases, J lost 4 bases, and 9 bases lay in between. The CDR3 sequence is CASSLHGTEAFF. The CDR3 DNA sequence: TGTGCCAGCAGCCTCCATGGCACTGAAGCTTTCTTT.

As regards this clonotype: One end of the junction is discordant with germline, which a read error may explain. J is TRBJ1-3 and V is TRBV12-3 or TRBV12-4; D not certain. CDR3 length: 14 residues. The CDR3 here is CASSFVQPGNTIYF. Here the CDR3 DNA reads TGTGCCAGCAGTTTCGTTCAGCCTGGCAACACCATATATTTT.

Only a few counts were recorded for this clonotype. CDR3 nucleotides: TGTGCCATCGGCAGCGGGAGTTACACCGGGGAGCTGTTTTTT. Its protein is CAIGSGSYTGELFF. The chain joins TRBV10-3 to TRBJ2-2; 8 nucleotides align to TRBD2. Germline V gene data show CDR1 as ENHRY and CDR2 as SYGVKD. The CDR3 runs 14 residues. The J segment lost 3 bases and the V segment lost 8 bases, leaving 5 bases of the junction unmatched.

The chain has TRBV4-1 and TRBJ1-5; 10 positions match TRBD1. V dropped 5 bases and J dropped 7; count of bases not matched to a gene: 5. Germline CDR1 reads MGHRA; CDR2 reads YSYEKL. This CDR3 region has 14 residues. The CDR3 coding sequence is TGCGCCAGCAGCGGGGACAGGGGCCGGCAGCCCCAGCATTTT. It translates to CASSGDRGRQPQHF.

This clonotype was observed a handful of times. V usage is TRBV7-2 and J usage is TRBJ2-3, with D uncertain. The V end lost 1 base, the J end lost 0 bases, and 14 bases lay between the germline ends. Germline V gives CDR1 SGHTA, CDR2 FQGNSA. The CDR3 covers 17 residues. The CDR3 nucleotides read TGTGCCAGCAGCTTAGTTCCACAAGGCCTTAGCACAGATACGCAGTATTTT. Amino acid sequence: CASSLVPQGLSTDTQYF. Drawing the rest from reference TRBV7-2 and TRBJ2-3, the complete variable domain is GAGVSQSPSNKVTEKGKDVELRCDPISGHTALYWYRQSLGQGLEFLIYFQGNSAPDKSGLPSDRFSAERTGGSVSTLTIQRTQQEDSAVYLCASSLVPQGLSTDTQYFGPGTRLTVL.